The subject of this entry is one T cell receptor (beta chain). Its antigen target is currently unknown. The source of the sample is a study of cytomegalovirus exposure and HLA in healthy donors listed by TCRdb under 2017. Concerning the study at large: An earlier analysis of approximately 640 of the donors reported about 250 Gb of sequence data and some 120 million unique TCR beta sequences from some 180 million T cells. All discovery cohort repertoires had been generated using a single sequencing platform. The later analysis used no new phenotypic data to find candidate immune exposures, relying instead on TCR beta sequences and their occurrence across donors. Both class I and class II loci were covered by HLA typing, at four-digit resolution. On average, approximately 250,000 unique TCR beta nucleotide sequences were sequenced per donor among 398 genotyped donors of the cohort, with about 17% of those sequences being non-productive. In an earlier analysis of over 550 of the donors, high-throughput TCR beta sequencing was used to judge whether each TCR beta V gene segment behaved as functional or pseudogenic. In addition to the first cohort of roughly 670 subjects, a separate validation cohort of 100 to 150 different subjects was used. The study aimed to test whether signatures of past pathogen exposure could be identified by cataloging public T cell receptors. Of the 300 to 500 genotyped donors, roughly 76% were placed in the genetic ancestry cluster associated with self-reported Caucasian donors. Because of strong linkage in the cohort, four to six DR-DQ haplotypes were treated as single units for association and clustering. Donor age, sex, ethnicity and CMV serostatus were collected together with the repertoire data. About 280 gigabases of sequencing data and 70 million to 95 million unique TCR sequences made up an early release that covered several hundred HLA-typed donors. The T cell repertoires of some 670 subjects were profiled by immunosequencing and related to cytomegalovirus serostatus. In a later analysis, previously published TCR beta repertoires from fewer than 750 donors were re-analyzed and high-resolution HLA genotyping was added so that TCR occurrence patterns could be studied. The number of donors typed differed by locus, with roughly 620-640 for A, B, C, DRB1 and DQB1, roughly 520 for DQA1, 600 to 610 for DPA1, and some 470 for DPB1. The study combined high-throughput TCR immunosequencing, statistical association of individual TCRs with disease status, and machine learning to predict cytomegalovirus infection status. Genome-wide SNP genotypes for about 55% of the roughly 670 donors were used in a later genetic analysis, which treated that subset as a discovery cohort.

The cysteine opens and the phenylalanine closes a CDR3 of 16 amino acids. Left in the record is the CDR3 DNA by itself, 48 bases read in frame from the first base. As encoded in the germline V gene, CDR1 is SGHRS while CDR2 is YFSETQ. Unmatched junction bases come to 6, with V trimmed by 5 bases and J by 1 base. On the study overall, not on this receptor specifically: Presence/absence analyses assumed roughly uniform sequencing depth across donors, an assumption that may not hold. Because the 87-base-pair reads could not distinguish some IMGT-functional V segments, including TRBV6-2 and TRBV6-3, those segments were excluded. Most TCR sequences were observed very rarely across donors, whereas some public TCRs were present in many individuals. A further reported finding was that TCR beta sequences accurately predicted the HLA-A and HLA-B alleles for most subjects in the first cohort. Because some donors lacked HLA typing at each locus, the association tests relied only on the typed subset. Immune exposure information for the cohort was limited to CMV serostatus. The authors suggested that the approach could potentially be generalized to other disease states and immunological phenotypes. Because counts were too low, 15 to 20 rarely observed V segments, including chromosome 9 orphons, were excluded from the earlier analysis of several hundred of the donors. In the study, some 180 TCR beta chains were listed as associated with cytomegalovirus. The classifier was reported to diagnose cytomegalovirus status with high specificity and sensitivity in both the original and validation cohorts. Specific HLA alleles were associated with some 15,000 TCR beta sequences at a false discovery rate of 0.05 in a later analysis. Only TCR beta chains were sequenced in this cohort, and the absence of alpha or paired-chain data limited detectable features. In a later analysis, most CMV-associated TCR beta chains were found to appear HLA-restricted, with HLA associations seemingly driven largely by CMV exposure. According to a later analysis, parvovirus B19, influenza, CMV and Epstein-Barr virus appeared linked to several top co-occurrence clusters. In a later analysis, HLA-associated TCR beta chains showed more clonal expansion and lower generation probabilities than non-associated chains that were equally common. In a later analysis, the rate of TCR association differed among HLA loci, with DRB1 alleles having the most associated TCRs and HLA-C alleles having the fewest. A cluster of highly shared sequence variants was judged likely to be a technical artifact of the sequencing pipeline. In a later genetic analysis, fewer N-insertions in productive TCRs were reported among donors in an Asian-associated ancestry cluster than the roughly 700-donor mean. In an earlier analysis of approximately 590 of the donors, most TCR beta V segments appeared in productive rearrangements about 87% or about 30% of the time, broadly matching IMGT annotations. In vitro tests confirmed that three of the cytomegalovirus-associated TCR beta chains recognize cytomegalovirus antigens. When HLA alleles, especially DR and DQ, strongly co-occurred, attributing TCR associations to individual alleles was difficult. In a later genetic analysis, a missense DCLRE1C variant was associated with V-gene and J-gene trimming of TCR beta chains, and the association was replicated in an independent cohort. Linkage disequilibrium might explain the correlated functional status among segregating V segments, but an unknown experimental factor could not be excluded.

The cohort consisted of 600 to 750 healthy bone marrow donors. At the time of sampling, all cohort members were nominally healthy, though unrecorded immune exposures were likely present. The donor was CMV seronegative and belonged to the group of more than 300 seronegative cohort members. A peripheral blood sample was provided by each donor, and peripheral blood mononuclear cells were used for TCR beta sequencing. The Qiagen DNeasy Blood Extraction Kit was used to extract genomic DNA from the blood cell samples. Receptors were amplified or captured by the immunoSEQ multiplex PCR assay. For the multiplex PCR, a mixture combining 60 forward primers for TCR Vbeta segments and 13 reverse primers for TCR Jbeta segments was used. The CDR3 region of rearranged TCR beta genes was amplified from genomic DNA by a multiplex PCR assay. Amplified TCR beta libraries were sequenced as 87-base-pair reads on the Illumina HiSeq System. The study's own analysis went as follows. In a later analysis, around 80 million unique TCR beta chains were counted across the approximately 670 repertoires, and approximately 11 million of these chains were shared by at least two donors. Raw reads were error-corrected and collapsed into unique sequences by a nearest-neighbor algorithm in which closely related sequences were merged to remove PCR and sequencing errors. V, D and J gene segments were assigned by aligning CDR3 sequences to IMGT reference sequences. For a sequence to be retained, a match of at least six nucleotides was required to both a V gene segment and a J gene segment. Rearrangements were classified as productive when the CDR3 lacked stop codons and remained in frame with V and J, and all other rearrangements were classified as non-productive. Following IMGT convention, CDR3 was defined as the stretch from the second conserved V-encoded cysteine up to the conserved J-encoded phenylalanine. The earlier analysis of 587 of the donors excluded sequences that lacked an unambiguous match to a single V gene segment. In an earlier analysis of several hundred of the donors, V segments were called functional above 56.7% productive rearrangements and were called segregating when the between-donor standard deviation exceeded 5%. A statistical classification framework was built for diagnosing cytomegalovirus status from the catalog of TCR beta chain sequences. A later analysis assigned V and J genes by comparing TCR nucleotide sequences with IMGT/GENE-DB human TR gene sequences. Using the TCRdist pipeline, a later analysis assigned CDR3 sequences along with most-parsimonious VDJ recombination scenarios. In a later analysis, each TCR beta chain was defined by its CDR3 amino acid sequence together with its V-gene family, and reads lacking a unique V-gene family were excluded. To address suspected cross-contamination and a sequencing artifact, a later analysis removed 550 to 750 highly shared, low-generation-probability nucleotide sequences. A later analysis calculated a clonal expansion index for each public chain from normalized within-repertoire ranks of inferred template counts. In a later analysis, generation probabilities were computed with a VDJ recombination model fitted to out-of-frame rearrangements, and the resulting probabilities were checked against IGoR. In a later analysis, hypergeometric tests were used to score TCR-TCR, TCR-HLA and TCR-CMV co-occurrence, with a repertoire-size bias correction applied to TCR pairs. False discovery rates were estimated in a later analysis by permuting HLA or CMV assignments 20 times. In a later analysis, co-occurring TCRs were grouped with DBSCAN, and TCRdist sequence similarity was added when clustering was performed within HLA-allele-positive subsets. Repertoires with fewer than 30,000 or more than 120,000 public chains were left out of co-occurrence clustering, as were about 5 repertoires with anomalous nucleotide sharing. Sourced from immuneACCESS, this table was stored by TCRdb with only in-frame sequences that have V and J called. A share of the clones is absent; for the studies checked, an unresolved V gene accounts for under half, and the remainder has no known explanation. The DNA was the basis for D and trimming; V, J and clone size are from that table. The table of this sample itemizes 100,000 to 150,000 clones. Together, the top ten hold 2.5% to 3% of the sample.

The specimen was PBMCs. The chain employs TRBV5-1 and TRBJ2-5, and 12 junctional nucleotides match TRBD2. The sequence was obtained from a man younger than 40 in good health and CMV-seronegative. The nucleotides read TGCGCCAGCAGTTCGAGACTAGCGGGAGCCCAAGAGACCCAGTACTTC. Protein translation: CASSSRLAGAQETQYF.